This T cell receptor beta chain was sequenced for a study of beta chain features in type 1 diabetes. Whole-study results and caveats: There were fewer insertions and more deletions at the VDJ junctions of type 1 diabetes patients. People with Type 1 diabetes carried modestly yet significantly shorter TCRB CDR3s in all four CD4+ subsets.

Per donor, one heparinised blood draw averaged about 116 mL. Using CD45RO/CCR7/CD25/CD127/CD95/CD27, CD4+ naive, central memory, regulatory and stem cell-like memory cells were sorted. This clone was observed a few times. Antigen: not known. The V end lost 2 bases, the J end lost 8 bases, and 10 bases lay between the germline ends. This CDR3 comprises 13 residues. Per germline, CDR1 SGHTA and CDR2 FQGNSA. All of the isolated RNA was reverse transcribed, so expressed TCRB transcripts were sequenced. The read count averaged about 3.57 million across naive, central memory and regulatory T cell samples. Data came from immunoSEQ multiplex PCR; TCRdb stores just in-frame clones and leaves some out. Here the sample spans approximately 240,000 clones, 16% being singletons.

The chain employs TRBV7-2 and TRBJ2-4; tentative D call: TRBD2 (5 bases). Specimen: naive CD4+ T cells from blood. This TCR was recovered from a man aged 25 to 40 with type 1 diabetes. CDR3 DNA sequence: TGTGCCAGCAGCTTAACAACGGAGGACATTCAGTACTTC. It codes for CASSLTTEDIQYF.